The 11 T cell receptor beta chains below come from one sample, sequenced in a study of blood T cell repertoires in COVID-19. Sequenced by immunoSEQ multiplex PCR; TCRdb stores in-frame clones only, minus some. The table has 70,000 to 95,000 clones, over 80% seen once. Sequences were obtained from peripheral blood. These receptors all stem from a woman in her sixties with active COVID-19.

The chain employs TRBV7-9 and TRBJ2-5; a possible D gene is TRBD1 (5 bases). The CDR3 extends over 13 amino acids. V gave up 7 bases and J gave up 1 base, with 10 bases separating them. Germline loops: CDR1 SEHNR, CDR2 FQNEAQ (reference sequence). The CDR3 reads CASNHRPQETQYF. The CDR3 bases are TGTGCCAGCAACCACAGGCCCCAAGAGACCCAGTACTTC.

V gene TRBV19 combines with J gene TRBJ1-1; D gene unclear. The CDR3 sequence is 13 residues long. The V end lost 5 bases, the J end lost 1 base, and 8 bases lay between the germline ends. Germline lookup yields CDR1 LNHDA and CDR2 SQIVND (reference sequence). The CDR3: CASSAGANTEAFF. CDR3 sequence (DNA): TGTGCCAGTAGTGCGGGTGCGAACACTGAAGCTTTCTTT.

The CDR3 DNA follows: TGTGCCAGCAGACCCGGACAGGGGTCTCCTGAAGCTTTCTTT. It is translated as CASRPGQGSPEAFF. This chain joins TRBV25-1 and TRBJ1-1, with 9 bases matching TRBD1. This CDR3 contains 14 residues. V dropped 6 bases and J dropped 6; count of bases not matched to a gene: 8. Germline V lookup: CDR1 MGHDK, CDR2 SYGVNS.

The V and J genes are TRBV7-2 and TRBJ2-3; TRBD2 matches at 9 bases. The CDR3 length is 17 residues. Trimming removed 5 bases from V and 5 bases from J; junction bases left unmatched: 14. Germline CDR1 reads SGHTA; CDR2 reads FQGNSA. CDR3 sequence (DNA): TGTGCCAGCAGCGCCCGCGGGCGGGGGGGCCAGGGAGATACGCAGTATTTT. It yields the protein CASSARGRGGQGDTQYF.

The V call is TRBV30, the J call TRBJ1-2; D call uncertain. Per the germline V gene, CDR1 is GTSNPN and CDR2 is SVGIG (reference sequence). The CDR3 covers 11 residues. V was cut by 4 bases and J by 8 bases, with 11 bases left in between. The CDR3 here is CAWTPLGGYTF. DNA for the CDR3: TGTGCCTGGACGCCCCTCGGGGGCTACACCTTC.

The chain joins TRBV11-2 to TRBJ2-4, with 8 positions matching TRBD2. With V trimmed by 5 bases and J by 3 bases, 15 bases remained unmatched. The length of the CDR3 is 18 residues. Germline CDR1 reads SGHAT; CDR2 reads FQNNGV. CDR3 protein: CASSRRLLAGPLKNIQYF. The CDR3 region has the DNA TGTGCCAGCAGCCGACGATTATTAGCGGGACCCCTCAAAAACATTCAGTACTTC.

The CDR3 nucleotides read TGTGCCAGTACCTTGACAGGGAACACCGGGGAGCTGTTTTTT. Its protein product is CASTLTGNTGELFF. The rearrangement links TRBV19 to TRBJ2-2, with D possibly being TRBD1 (6 bases). The CDR3 is made up of 14 amino acids. Germline V gene sequence: CDR1 LNHDA, CDR2 SQIVND (reference sequence). Trimming pared 7 bases from V and 1 base from J, leaving 10 bases between. The complete variable domain, with remaining parts taken from reference TRBV19 and TRBJ2-2, reads DGGITQSPKYLFRKEGQNVTLSCEQNLNHDAMYWYRQDPGQGLRLIYYSQIVNDFQKGDIAEGYSVSREKKESFPLTVTSAQKNPTAFYLCASTLTGNTGELFFGEGSRLTVL.

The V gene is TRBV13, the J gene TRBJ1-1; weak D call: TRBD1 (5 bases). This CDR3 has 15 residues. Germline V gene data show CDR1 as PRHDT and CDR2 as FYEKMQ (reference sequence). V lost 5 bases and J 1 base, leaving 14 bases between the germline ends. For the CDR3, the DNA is TGTGCCAGCAGCCCAGCCGGCCAGGGGAACACTGAAGCTTTCTTT. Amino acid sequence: CASSPAGQGNTEAFF.

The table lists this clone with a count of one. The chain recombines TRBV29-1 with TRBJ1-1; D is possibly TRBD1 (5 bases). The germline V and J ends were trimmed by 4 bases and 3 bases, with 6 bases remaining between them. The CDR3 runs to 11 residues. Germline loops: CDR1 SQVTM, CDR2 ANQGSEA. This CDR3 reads CSVGGDTEAFF. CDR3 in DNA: TGCAGCGTTGGGGGGGACACTGAAGCTTTCTTT.

CDR3 in DNA: TGCGCCAGCAGCTCTGACCGGACACGAGGAAACACCATATATTTT. It is translated as CASSSDRTRGNTIYF. V and J are TRBV5-1 and TRBJ1-3; TRBD1 might be the D (5 bases). Trimming cost V 3 bases and J 4 bases, with 14 bases left between them. The CDR3 is 15 amino acids. Germline values: CDR1 SGHRS, CDR2 YFSETQ.

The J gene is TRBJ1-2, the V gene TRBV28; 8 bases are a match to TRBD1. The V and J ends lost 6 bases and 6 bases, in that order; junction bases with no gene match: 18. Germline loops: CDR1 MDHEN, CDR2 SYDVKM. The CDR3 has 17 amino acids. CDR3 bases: TGTGCCAGCAGAGGACAGGGCGCCCCGAAATCCCTTCATGGCTACACCTTC. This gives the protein CASRGQGAPKSLHGYTF.